This TCR beta chain comes out of a study of shared clonotypes between healthy human individuals. General study points: The authors expected sequencing depth to affect clonotype sharing among donors. Several donors shared around 5.2% of their naive CD4 clonotypes.

Points on this clone: Its matching antigen is unknown.

Trimming removed 0 bases from V and 5 bases from J; junction bases left unmatched: 4. The CDR3 has 14 residues. The V gene's germline CDR1 is WSHSY and CDR2 SAAADI. Some clones are missing from TCRdb's copy, which holds only in-frame ones; the method was immunoSEQ multiplex PCR. The top ten clones hold roughly 0.29% of a sample with some 580,000 clones, about 98% of them seen once. Positive CCR7 selection of CD45RO-negative cells yielded the naive CD8 cells, and terminally differentiated effector memory CD45RA+ cells were excluded. V and J are TRBV10-2 and TRBJ2-7; 7 bases line up with TRBD1. Sample: naive CD8+ T cells sorted from blood. The origin of this receptor is a man aged 25 to 40 in good health. CDR3 residues: CASSESGQGDEQYF. The CDR3 DNA reads TGCGCCAGCAGTGAGTCGGGGCAGGGGGACGAGCAGTACTTC.